This T cell receptor (beta chain) was profiled in a study of cytomegalovirus exposure and HLA in healthy donors. PCR used 60 Vbeta primers and 13 Jbeta primers. The method was immunoSEQ multiplex PCR; TCRdb's version includes in-frame clones alone and lacks a portion of them. The sample contains approximately 140,000 clones, roughly 86% of which appear only once. V gave up 4 bases and J gave up 6 bases; unmatched junction bases: 5. The CDR3 covers 16 residues. CDR1 MNHEY and CDR2 SMNVEV come from the germline V gene (reference sequence). The sample was PBMCs. The chain uses TRBV27 and TRBJ2-3, with 15 bases that match TRBD2. The clonotype comes from a man between 18 and 29 years old in good health and CMV-seropositive. CDR3 sequence (DNA): TGTGCCAGCAGTTGGACTAGCGGGAGGGCCTACGATACGCAGTATTTT. Encoded protein: CASSWTSGRAYDTQYF.